This passage covers 10 T cell receptor beta chains from one sample sequenced in a study of T cells in Graves' hyperthyroidism and ophthalmopathy. Researchers took RNA transcripts and amplified the TCR beta CDR3 regions from them. First-round RT-PCR of the TCR CDR3 relied on the HTBI primer set. TCRdb reprocessed the multiplex PCR reads via MiXCR and lists one record per CDR3 protein. The sample records around 500,000 distinct CDR3 sequences, approximately 15% being singletons. The sequenced sample was blood. These receptors came from a woman younger than 35 with Graves' hyperthyroidism.

Ten or more counts support this clonotype. The chain is built from TRBV7-3 and TRBJ2-4, with a weak D call TRBD2 (6 bases). V shed 4 bases and J shed 3 bases, with 16 bases lying between them. This CDR3 has 16 residues. Germline V gives CDR1 SGHTA, CDR2 FQGTGA. The CDR3 DNA sequence: TGTGCCAGCAGCTCTAGTCGACTAGTAGGCAAAAACATTCAGTACTTC. As protein: CASSSSRLVGKNIQYF.

This clonotype appeared many times. The chain employs TRBV5-1 and TRBJ2-1; 10 bases agree with TRBD1. V shed 4 bases, J shed 6 bases, and the junction held 7 bases outside the gene matches. This CDR3 contains 15 residues. The germline CDR1 and CDR2 sequences are SGHRS and YFSETQ. For the CDR3, the DNA is TGCGCCAGCAGCGAGCCGGGACAGGGGTCCAATGAGCAGTTCTTC. This translates into CASSEPGQGSNEQFF. The whole variable domain, remainder taken from reference TRBV5-1 and TRBJ2-1, is KAGVTQTPRYLIKTRGQQVTLSCSPISGHRSVSWYQQTPGQGLQFLFEYFSETQRNKGNFPGRFSGRQFSNSRSEMNVSTLELGDSALYLCASSEPGQGSNEQFFGPGTRLTVL.

This clonotype was seen a few times. Written as DNA, the CDR3 is TGCAGCGTTGTACTACTAACCTACGAGCAGTACTTC. This translates into CSVVLLTYEQYF. The chain joins TRBV29-1 to TRBJ2-7; D is unresolved. Germline-derived CDR1 and CDR2 are SQVTM and ANQGSEA. The CDR3 has 12 amino acids. The V gene lost 4 bases and the J gene lost 2 bases, with 9 bases spanning the gap.

This clonotype showed up just a few times. The chain joins TRBV19 to TRBJ1-2, with D unresolved. Deletions cut 3 bases from V and 3 bases from J, with 14 bases between. The CDR3 spans 15 residues. Germline CDR1 LNHDA, CDR2 SQIVND (reference sequence). The CDR3 is CASSILGRVDYGYTF. Here the CDR3 DNA reads TGTGCCAGTAGTATCTTAGGTAGGGTCGACTATGGCTACACCTTC.

This clonotype was picked up many times. The chain couples TRBV28 to TRBJ2-5; the match to TRBD2 covers 8 bases. The CDR3 spans 14 residues. V was pared by 5 bases and J by 7 bases, with 9 bases of the junction left unmatched. Germline V gene data show CDR1 as MDHEN and CDR2 as SYDVKM. CDR3 in DNA: TGTGCCAGCAGTCAGGGGTTAAGCGGGAGGACCCAGTACTTC. Translated, it gives CASSQGLSGRTQYF.

This clonotype has more than one count but fewer than ten. The genes are TRBV5-1 and TRBJ2-1; weak D call: TRBD2 (5 bases). The CDR3 totals 15 residues. Germline-derived CDR1 and CDR2 are SGHRS and YFSETQ. The V and J ends lost 3 bases and 6 bases respectively, with 16 bases between them. For the CDR3, the DNA is TGCGCCAGCAGCTCGGACTTAGCGTCCCTCAATGAGCAGTTCTTC. Its protein product is CASSSDLASLNEQFF.

This clonotype showed up many times. J is TRBJ1-1 and V is TRBV3-1; 9 nucleotides agree with TRBD1. The CDR3 consists of 16 residues. Germline values: CDR1 LGHDT, CDR2 YNNKEL (reference sequence). V lost 2 bases to trimming and J lost 6 bases; unmatched junction nucleotides: 10. The CDR3 bases are TGTGCCAGCAGCCAATTAAACAGGGGGCGCTGGTCTGAAGCTTTCTTT. Translated, it gives CASSQLNRGRWSEAFF. The full variable domain, with the rest looked up from reference TRBV3-1 and TRBJ1-1, is DTAVSQTPKYLVTQMGNDKSIKCEQNLGHDTMYWYKQDSKKFLKIMFSYNNKELIINETVPNRFSPKSPDKAHLNLHINSLELGDSAVYFCASSQLNRGRWSEAFFGQGTRLTVV.

Ten or more counts support this clonotype. The chain couples TRBV12-3 or TRBV12-4 to TRBJ2-3; D ambiguous. V lost 0 bases and J lost 1, with 17 bases in between. The length of the CDR3 is 18 residues. CDR3 DNA sequence: TGTGCCAGCAGTTTAGCCGCCCCCCATCCCGGAGGCACAGATACGCAGTATTTT. Translation gives CASSLAAPHPGGTDTQYF.

At least ten counts were recorded for this clonotype. The CDR3 nucleotides are TGTGCCAGCAGTTTATGGGTGCAGCCCCAGCATTTT. This sequence encodes CASSLWVQPQHF. V and J are TRBV12-3 or TRBV12-4 and TRBJ1-5, with no clear D. CDR3 length: 12 amino acids. Trimming pared 2 bases from V and 7 bases from J, leaving 6 bases between.

This clonotype was counted between two and nine times. This may be a read error: a much more frequent sequence differs by one nucleotide. V and J are TRBV7-8 and TRBJ1-2; possible D gene TRBD1, 5 bases. Germline loops: CDR1 SGHVS, CDR2 FQNEAQ. CDR3 length equals 15 residues. The CDR3 loop is CAGSLGTRVNYGYTF. CDR3 in DNA: TGTGCCGGCAGCTTAGGGACCAGGGTTAACTATGGCTACACCTTC.